The 5 T cell receptor beta chains presented below share a single source sample, sequenced in a study of T cell repertoires in cytomegalovirus infection. Antigens of these TCRs are unknown. Using its own MiXCR run on the reads, TCRdb lists one record per CDR3 protein. The repertoire consists of around 430,000 distinct CDR3 sequences, with about 42% occurring once and the leading ten covering around two fifths. The sequenced sample was cultured PBMCs, obtained from culture after CMV antigen stimulation. These receptors came from a human donor in good health (CMV status not recorded). Some clones in this sample may be carry-over from other donors' samples.

Only a few counts were recorded for this clonotype. The V and J genes are TRBV12-3 or TRBV12-4 and TRBJ2-5; 7 nucleotides agree with TRBD2. The CDR3 consists of 13 residues. Trimming removed 6 bases from V and 5 bases from J; junction bases left unmatched: 6. CDR3 region: CASSRLGGETQYF. In DNA form, the CDR3 reads TGTGCCAGCAGCCGCCTGGGGGGGGAGACCCAGTACTTC.

The gene calls are TRBV12-3 or TRBV12-4 and TRBJ2-3, with 10 bases lining up with TRBD1. The CDR3 is 19 amino acids. V lost 6 bases, J lost 3 bases, and 18 bases stayed unmatched. This CDR3 is CASRAETGTGEFITDTQYF. CDR3 DNA sequence: TGTGCCAGCAGAGCGGAGACCGGGACAGGGGAATTTATTACAGATACGCAGTATTTT.

CDR3 bases: TGTGCCAGCAGTTCGCATCTTAGCGGGGGGATCACAGATACGCAGTATTTT. Encoded protein: CASSSHLSGGITDTQYF. The rearrangement uses TRBV28 and TRBJ2-3; 10 bases agree with TRBD2. There are 17 residues in the CDR3. Germline lookup yields CDR1 MDHEN and CDR2 SYDVKM. V lost 4 bases to trimming and J lost 2 bases; unmatched junction nucleotides: 9.

V and J are TRBV20-1 and TRBJ2-3; D unclear. Germline lookup yields CDR1 DFQATT and CDR2 SNEGSKA (reference sequence). Trimming pared 3 bases from V and 6 bases from J, leaving 19 bases between. The CDR3 covers 15 residues. In DNA form, the CDR3 reads TGCAGTGCTAGTCCGGCGTCTCACGAAGGGGATACGCAGTATTTT. Protein product: CSASPASHEGDTQYF.

This clonotype was observed a handful of times. CDR3 sequence: CASSFDRIYGYTF. Here the CDR3 DNA reads TGTGCCAGCAGCTTCGACAGAATCTACGGCTACACCTTC. The V gene is TRBV7-2, the J gene TRBJ1-2, with TRBD1 as a possible D gene (5 bases). Germline-derived CDR1 and CDR2 are SGHTA and FQGNSA. The CDR3 has 13 residues. The ends were cut back, 3 bases at V and 8 bases at J, with 13 bases in the middle. The entire variable domain, with the rest obtained from reference TRBV7-2 and TRBJ1-2, is as follows: GAGVSQSPSNKVTEKGKDVELRCDPISGHTALYWYRQSLGQGLEFLIYFQGNSAPDKSGLPSDRFSAERTGGSVSTLTIQRTQQEDSAVYLCASSFDRIYGYTFGSGTRLTVV.